The sequence of this TCR beta chain was determined in a study of cytomegalovirus exposure and HLA in healthy donors (dated 2017 in TCRdb). Background on the whole study: An earlier analysis of approximately 590 of the donors reported about 250 Gb of sequence data and 117 million unique TCR beta sequences from about 179 million T cells. Four to six DR-DQ haplotypes were handled as single units for association and clustering because linkage in the cohort was strong. The study combined high-throughput TCR immunosequencing, statistical association of individual TCRs with disease status, and machine learning to predict cytomegalovirus infection status. A later genetic analysis used genome-wide SNP genotypes for about 60% of the roughly 700 donors, treating that subset as a discovery cohort. To study patterns of TCR occurrence, a later analysis re-analyzed previously published TCR beta repertoires from 666 donors and added high-resolution HLA genotyping. The study used immunosequencing to profile the T cell repertoires of approximately 690 subjects and linked those repertoires to cytomegalovirus serostatus. HLA typing covered class I and class II loci at four-digit resolution. Among 398 genotyped donors of the cohort, an average of around 220,000 unique TCR beta nucleotide sequences was sequenced per donor, of which about 19% were non-productive. All discovery cohort repertoires had been generated on a single sequencing platform. Around 330 gigabases of sequencing data and roughly 81 million unique TCR sequences made up an early release that covered 500 to 650 HLA-typed donors. Rather than drawing on any new phenotypic data, the later analysis identified candidate immune exposures from TCR beta sequences and the way those sequences occurred across donors. The number of typed donors differed by locus: about 620-640 for A, B, C, DRB1 and DQB1; 522 for DQA1; approximately 600 for DPA1; and some 430 for DPB1. Among the roughly 400 genotyped donors, 75% to 90% belonged to the genetic ancestry cluster associated with self-reported Caucasian donors. In an earlier analysis of about 590 of the donors, high-throughput TCR beta sequencing was used to judge whether each TCR beta V gene segment behaved as functional or pseudogenic. Donor age, sex, ethnicity and CMV serostatus were compiled together with the repertoire data. Along with the roughly 700-subject first cohort, a separate validation cohort of roughly 110 different subjects was used. The study aimed to test whether signatures of past pathogen exposure could be identified by cataloging public T cell receptors.

Findings and caveats that apply to the study as a whole: An association between a missense DCLRE1C variant and V-gene and J-gene trimming of TCR beta chains was found in a later genetic analysis and replicated in an independent cohort. For the cohort, immune exposure information was limited to CMV serostatus. Correlated functional status among segregating V segments might reflect linkage disequilibrium, but an unknown experimental factor could not be ruled out. The sequencing pipeline was judged likely to have produced a cluster of highly shared sequence variants as a technical artifact. The classifier was reported to diagnose cytomegalovirus status with high specificity and sensitivity in both the original and validation cohorts. In vitro tests confirmed that a few of the cytomegalovirus-associated TCR beta chains recognize cytomegalovirus antigens. A further reported finding was that TCR beta sequences accurately predicted the HLA-A and HLA-B alleles for most subjects in the first cohort. Because some donors lacked HLA typing at each locus, the association tests relied only on the typed subset. According to a later analysis, parvovirus B19, influenza, CMV and Epstein-Barr virus appeared linked to several top co-occurrence clusters. According to a later analysis, most CMV-associated TCR beta chains appeared to be HLA-restricted, and the HLA associations seemed to be driven largely by CMV exposure. Most TCR sequences were seen in very few donors, while some public TCRs were found in many individuals. A later genetic analysis reported fewer N-insertions in productive TCRs among donors in an Asian-associated ancestry cluster than the roughly 640-donor mean. The authors suggested that the approach could potentially be generalized to other disease states and immunological phenotypes. An earlier analysis of around 500 of the donors showed that most TCR beta V segments appeared in productive rearrangements either about 87% or about 30% of the time, which broadly matched IMGT annotations. A later analysis found that HLA-associated TCR beta chains were more clonally expanded and had lower generation probabilities than equally common non-associated chains. When HLA alleles, especially DR and DQ, strongly co-occurred, TCR associations were difficult to assign to individual alleles. Because counts were too low, around 18 rarely observed V segments, including chromosome 9 orphons, were left out of the earlier analysis of about 500 of the donors. This cohort had only TCR beta chains sequenced, and the lack of alpha or paired-chain data limited which features could be detected. Specific HLA alleles were associated with 16,951 TCR beta sequences at a false discovery rate of 0.05 in a later analysis. In a later analysis, TCR association rates were found to vary across HLA loci, with the most associated TCRs seen for DRB1 alleles and the fewest for HLA-C alleles. In the study, around 150 TCR beta chains were listed as associated with cytomegalovirus. The 87-base-pair reads could not distinguish some IMGT-functional V segments, including TRBV6-2 and TRBV6-3, so those segments were excluded. Sequencing depth was assumed to be roughly uniform across donors in the presence/absence analyses, though that assumption may not hold.

Remarks on this clone: This clone's antigen is unknown. Within one base of it there is no much larger clone, and no base qualities were kept.

The CDR3 measures 13 amino acids from cysteine to phenylalanine. The CDR3 DNA has 39 bases and is translated from base 1. Trimming removed 3 bases from V and 6 bases from J, leaving 12 bases between the germline ends. Based on the germline V gene, the CDR1 and CDR2 sequences are ENHRY and SYGVKD. The cohort was made up of under 800 healthy bone marrow donors. Cohort members were all nominally healthy when sampled, although unrecorded immune exposures were likely present. Of the approximately 700 cohort members, almost 300 had positive CMV serostatus and roughly 350 had negative CMV serostatus, and CMV serostatus was not recorded for the donor. A peripheral blood sample was collected from each donor, and TCR beta sequencing was performed on peripheral blood mononuclear cells. Genomic DNA extraction from the blood cell samples was performed with the Qiagen DNeasy Blood Extraction Kit. The library was prepared using the immunoSEQ multiplex PCR assay. The multiplex PCR relied on a mix of 60 forward primers for TCR Vbeta segments and 13 reverse primers for TCR Jbeta segments. The CDR3 region of rearranged TCR beta genes was amplified from genomic DNA with a multiplex PCR assay. The Illumina HiSeq System was used to sequence the amplified TCR beta libraries as 87-base-pair reads. The source study handled its data this way. In a later analysis, some 80 million unique TCR beta chains were counted across the approximately 670 repertoires, and approximately 11 million of these chains were shared by at least two donors. Raw reads were error-corrected and collapsed into unique sequences by a nearest-neighbor algorithm in which closely related sequences were merged to remove PCR and sequencing errors. To assign V, D and J gene segments, CDR3 sequences were aligned to IMGT reference sequences. For a sequence to be retained, at least a six-nucleotide match to both a V gene segment and a J gene segment was required. A rearrangement was called productive if the CDR3 had no stop codons and remained in frame with V and J, and every other rearrangement was called non-productive. Following IMGT convention, CDR3 was defined as the stretch from the second conserved V-encoded cysteine to the conserved J-encoded phenylalanine. Sequences without an unambiguous match to a single V gene segment were excluded from the earlier analysis of about 600 of the donors. In an earlier analysis of 500 to 750 of the donors, V segments were called functional above 56.7% productive rearrangements and were called segregating when the between-donor standard deviation exceeded 5%. A statistical classification framework was built to diagnose cytomegalovirus status from the catalog of TCR beta chain sequences. In a later analysis, TCR nucleotide sequences were compared against IMGT/GENE-DB human TR gene sequences so that V and J genes could be assigned. A later analysis assigned CDR3 sequences and most-parsimonious VDJ recombination scenarios with the TCRdist pipeline. A later analysis defined each TCR beta chain by its CDR3 amino acid sequence plus V-gene family, and excluded reads lacking a unique V-gene family. To address suspected cross-contamination and a sequencing artifact, a later analysis removed some 620 highly shared, low-generation-probability nucleotide sequences. In a later analysis, a clonal expansion index was calculated for each public chain from normalized within-repertoire ranks of inferred template counts. In a later analysis, generation probabilities were computed using a VDJ recombination model fitted to out-of-frame rearrangements, and the results were checked against IGoR. In a later analysis, TCR-TCR, TCR-HLA and TCR-CMV co-occurrence was scored with hypergeometric tests, and a repertoire-size bias correction was applied to TCR pairs. False discovery rates were estimated in a later analysis by permuting HLA or CMV assignments 20 times. In a later analysis, co-occurring TCRs were grouped with DBSCAN, and TCRdist sequence similarity was added when clustering was performed within HLA-allele-positive subsets. Repertoires with fewer than 30,000 or more than 120,000 public chains, plus five repertoires with anomalous nucleotide sharing, were excluded from co-occurrence clustering. TCRdb mirrors the immuneACCESS table, restricted to in-frame sequences. Some clones are absent from its copies; in checked studies, under half trace to an unresolved V gene, and the reason for the others is unknown. That table furnishes V, J and clone size, whereas the DNA furnished D and trimming. The sample table shows approximately 91,000 clones, and 81% are seen once. Clones ranked in the top ten supply 10% of the sample.

This TCR was sampled from a human donor in good health. Recombination connected TRBV10-3 to TRBJ2-7, with a weak D call of TRBD2 (6 bases match). The sequenced sample consisted of PBMCs. CDR3 reads: CAISEAGSGEQYF. The nucleotide sequence is given as TGTGCCATCAGTGAAGCCGGGAGTGGCGAGCAGTACTTC.